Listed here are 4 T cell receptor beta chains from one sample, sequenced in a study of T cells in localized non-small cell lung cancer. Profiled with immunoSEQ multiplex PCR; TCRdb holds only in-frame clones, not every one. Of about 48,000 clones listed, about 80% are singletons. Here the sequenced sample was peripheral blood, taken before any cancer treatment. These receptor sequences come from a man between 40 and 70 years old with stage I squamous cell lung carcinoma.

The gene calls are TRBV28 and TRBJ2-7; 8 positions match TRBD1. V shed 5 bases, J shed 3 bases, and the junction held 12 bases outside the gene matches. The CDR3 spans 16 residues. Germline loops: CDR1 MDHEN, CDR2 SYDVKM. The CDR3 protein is CASSLTSWTGSYEQYF. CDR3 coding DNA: TGTGCCAGCAGTCTAACCTCGTGGACAGGGAGCTACGAGCAGTACTTC.

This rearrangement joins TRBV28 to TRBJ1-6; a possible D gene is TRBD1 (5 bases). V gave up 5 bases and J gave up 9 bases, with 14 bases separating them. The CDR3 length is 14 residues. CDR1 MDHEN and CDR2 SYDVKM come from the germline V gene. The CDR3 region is CASSPGTAGSPLHF. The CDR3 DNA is TGTGCCAGCAGTCCCGGGACGGCCGGTTCACCCCTCCACTTT.

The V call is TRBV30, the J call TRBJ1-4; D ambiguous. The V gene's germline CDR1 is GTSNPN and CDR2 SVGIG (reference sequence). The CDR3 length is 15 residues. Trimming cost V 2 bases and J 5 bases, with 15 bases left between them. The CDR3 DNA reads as TGTGCCTGGAGTCCGAGGAGCTCTAGAAATGAAAAACTGTTTTTT. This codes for CAWSPRSSRNEKLFF.

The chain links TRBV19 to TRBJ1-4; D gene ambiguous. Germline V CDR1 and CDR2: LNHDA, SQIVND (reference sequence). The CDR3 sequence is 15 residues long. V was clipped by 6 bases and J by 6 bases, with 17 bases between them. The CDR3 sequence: CASRGQTTLDEKLFF. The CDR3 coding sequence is TGTGCCAGTAGGGGCCAGACGACTCTCGATGAAAAACTGTTTTTT.